Presented here are 21 T cell receptor beta chains from one specimen sequenced in a study of T-cell reconstitution after alpha-beta-depleted transplantation in children. Unique molecular identifiers were used to barcode this TCRbeta library. MiXCR was run by TCRdb on the PCR reads, yielding one entry per CDR3 protein. The table shows tens of thousands of distinct CDR3 sequences, with 15% to 20% occurring only once. The specimen comprised PBMCs, mostly from graft donor cells, sampled 360 days after TCRalphabeta/CD19-depleted stem cell transplant. All receptors derive from a male patient aged 2 to 9 who had a stem cell transplant for acute lymphoblastic leukemia, so the T cells may come from the graft donor.

This clonotype was picked up a small number of times. The gene calls are TRBV2 and TRBJ2-4; D unresolved. The germline gives CDR1 SNHLY, CDR2 FYNNEI. There are 13 residues in the CDR3. V lost 8 bases and J lost 1, with 9 bases in between. The CDR3 loop is CASRQAAKNIQYF. The CDR3 region has the DNA TGTGCCAGCCGGCAGGCGGCCAAAAACATTCAGTACTTC.

This clonotype was picked up a small number of times. The J gene is TRBJ2-1, the V gene TRBV25-1, with 10 bases identical to TRBD2. V gave up 1 base and J gave up 0 bases; unmatched junction bases: 6. The CDR3 runs 18 residues. The germline gives CDR1 MGHDK, CDR2 SYGVNS. The CDR3 protein is CASSEFGTSESSYNEQFF. The CDR3 bases are TGTGCCAGCAGTGAATTCGGGACTAGCGAGAGCTCCTACAATGAGCAGTTCTTC.

This clonotype has a handful of counts. The rearrangement uses TRBV4-1 and TRBJ2-7; D gene uncertain. The CDR3 length is 14 residues. The germline V and J ends were trimmed by 2 bases and 5 bases, with 13 bases remaining between them. The germline CDR1 and CDR2 sequences are MGHRA and YSYEKL. Here the CDR3 DNA reads TGCGCCAGCAGCCAACCTGAGATAGTTGACGAGCAGTACTTC. This translates into CASSQPEIVDEQYF.

This clonotype was recorded at least ten times. This chain connects TRBV2 to TRBJ1-5; weak D call: TRBD1 (5 bases). Per germline, CDR1 SNHLY and CDR2 FYNNEI. V was shortened by 3 bases and J by 4 bases, with 13 bases between the two germline ends. The CDR3 is 15 amino acids. The CDR3 spells CASSEDTRFNQPQHF. The CDR3 nucleotides read TGTGCCAGCAGTGAGGACACGCGCTTTAATCAGCCCCAGCATTTT.

This clonotype was seen repeatedly, ten times or more. This chain joins TRBV5-1 and TRBJ2-2, with D perhaps matching TRBD1 or TRBD2 (6 bases each). The germline gives CDR1 SGHRS, CDR2 YFSETQ. The V gene lost 3 bases and the J gene lost 6 bases, with 9 bases spanning the gap. The CDR3 extends over 13 amino acids. The CDR3: CASSYREAGELFF. Written as DNA, the CDR3 is TGCGCCAGCAGCTACAGGGAGGCCGGGGAGCTGTTTTTT.

At least ten counts were recorded for this clonotype. The chain carries TRBV12-3 or TRBV12-4 and TRBJ2-1; 10 bases line up with TRBD2. CDR3 size: 15 residues. Trimming cost V 4 bases and J 8 bases; bases outside gene matches: 8. CDR3 nucleotides: TGTGCCAGCAGTTCCCTCCTAGCGGGAGCGGATGAGCAGTTCTTC. Translated: CASSSLLAGADEQFF.

This clonotype occurred a few times. The CDR3 DNA reads TGTGCCAGCAGTTACTCCACGAACACCGGGGAGCTGTTTTTT. It encodes CASSYSTNTGELFF. This chain uses TRBV6-5 with TRBJ2-2; D is unresolved. Trimming shortened V by 0 bases and J by 0 bases, and 2 bases separated the two germline ends. This CDR3 contains 14 residues. CDR1 and CDR2 from the germline V gene are MNHEY and SVGAGI.

V and J are TRBV12-3 or TRBV12-4 and TRBJ2-1; D is perhaps TRBD2 (6 bases). V was clipped by 6 bases and J by 10 bases, with 28 bases between them. This CDR3 is built from 17 residues. Here the CDR3 DNA reads TGTGCCAGCAGGCCAGATTTCCGGGACTTCAAATTAAGCGAGCAGTTCTTC. Encoded protein: CASRPDFRDFKLSEQFF.

The rearrangement uses TRBV30 and TRBJ1-1, with a weak D call TRBD1 (6 bases). This CDR3 is built from 15 residues. Germline V gene data show CDR1 as GTSNPN and CDR2 as SVGIG (reference sequence). V was clipped by 0 bases and J by 0 bases, with 11 bases between them. CDR3 sequence: CAWSVLQGLNTEAFF. The CDR3 region has the DNA TGTGCCTGGAGTGTACTACAGGGCCTGAACACTGAAGCTTTCTTT.

The V and J genes are TRBV20-1 and TRBJ2-5, with 7 bases aligning to TRBD1. Germline V gene lookup returns CDR1 DFQATT and CDR2 SNEGSKA (reference sequence). CDR3 size: 14 residues. V shed 3 bases, J shed 0 bases, and the junction held 4 bases outside the gene matches. The CDR3 reads CSASGQVYQETQYF. The CDR3, as DNA: TGCAGTGCTAGCGGACAGGTATACCAAGAGACCCAGTACTTC.

V is TRBV12-3 or TRBV12-4 and J is TRBJ2-1, with D tentatively TRBD1 or TRBD2 (5 bases each). Trimming left V 4 bases short and J 0 bases short, with 13 bases between. There are 16 residues in the CDR3. The CDR3 nucleotides read TGTGCCAGCAGTTCCGGGGCCTACAGCTCCTACAATGAGCAGTTCTTC. Translating gives CASSSGAYSSYNEQFF.

Here the CDR3 DNA reads TGCGCCAGCAGTCCCCGGGGCCGAAGCTACGAGCAGTACTTC. Translation: CASSPRGRSYEQYF. The chain couples TRBV4-1 to TRBJ2-7; possibly TRBD1 or TRBD2 for D (5 bases each). V gave up 6 bases and J gave up 3 bases, with 15 bases separating them. The CDR3 covers 14 residues. Per the germline V gene, CDR1 is MGHRA and CDR2 is YSYEKL.

This clonotype occurred a few times. The CDR3 DNA reads as TGTGCCACCAGTGATTTAAAGGGGGGGAGCTACGGCTACACCTTC. It translates to CATSDLKGGSYGYTF. This chain links TRBV24-1 with TRBJ1-2, with D possibly being TRBD1 (6 bases). The V end was cut by 1 base, the J end by 8 bases, with 16 bases between. The germline V gene encodes CDR1 KGHDR and CDR2 SFDVKD. This CDR3 comprises 15 residues.

In this sample, this clonotype turned up once. This chain links TRBV10-3 with TRBJ2-7; TRBD2 aligns across 12 bases. The germline gives CDR1 ENHRY, CDR2 SYGVKD. This CDR3 comprises 18 residues. J lost 2 bases, V lost 4 bases, and 12 bases had no gene match. CDR3 DNA: TGTGCCATCAGTGGTCCCCTTTGGACTAGCGGGATGACCTACGAGCAGTACTTC. Encoded protein: CAISGPLWTSGMTYEQYF.

This clonotype was picked up a small number of times. The genes are TRBV7-9 and TRBJ2-7; D unresolved. V lost 5 bases to trimming and J lost 2 bases, with 19 bases between them. CDR3 length equals 16 residues. CDR1 is SEHNR and CDR2 is FQNEAQ in the germline V gene (reference sequence). As DNA, the CDR3 is TGTGCCAGCAGCCCCCCAGAGTGGGCGTATGCCTACGAGCAGTACTTC. Amino acids: CASSPPEWAYAYEQYF.

This clonotype has only a few counts. The chain has TRBV12-3 or TRBV12-4 and TRBJ2-3, with D hard to call. This CDR3 comprises 15 residues. V dropped 3 bases and J dropped 4 bases, with 14 bases sitting between them. The CDR3 loop is CASSLVRAWPDTQYF. CDR3 DNA: TGTGCCAGCAGTTTGGTGCGAGCCTGGCCAGATACGCAGTATTTT.

V usage is TRBV25-1 and J usage is TRBJ2-1; D gene uncertain. Trimming pared 5 bases from V and 9 bases from J, leaving 8 bases between. The CDR3 covers 11 residues. Germline V gene data show CDR1 as MGHDK and CDR2 as SYGVNS. The CDR3 spells CASSTVTEQFF. In DNA, the CDR3 is TGTGCCAGCAGTACCGTTACTGAGCAGTTCTTC.

The chain is built from TRBV7-9 and TRBJ2-1; TRBD2 aligns across 11 bases. CDR3 length: 17 residues. V dropped 1 base and J dropped 4; count of bases not matched to a gene: 6. Germline V gives CDR1 SEHNR, CDR2 FQNEAQ (reference sequence). CDR3 protein: CASSLEASGRSYNEQFF. CDR3 in DNA: TGTGCCAGCAGCTTAGAGGCTAGCGGGAGGTCTTACAATGAGCAGTTCTTC. Supplemented by reference TRBV7-9 and TRBJ2-1, the full variable domain reads DTGVSQNPRHKITKRGQNVTFRCDPISEHNRLYWYRQTLGQGPEFLTYFQNEAQLEKSRLLSDRFSAERPKGSFSTLEIQRTEQGDSAMYLCASSLEASGRSYNEQFFGPGTRLTVL.

V usage is TRBV11-1 and J usage is TRBJ2-4, with D hard to call. CDR1 is SGHAT and CDR2 is FQDESV in the germline V gene (reference sequence). Trimming took 2 bases from V and 0 from J, leaving 20 bases between them. This CDR3 has 19 residues. The CDR3 DNA sequence: TGTGCCAGCAGCTTATACCCTTTACTTGTTATCCTAGCCAAAAACATTCAGTACTTC. It specifies CASSLYPLLVILAKNIQYF. The full variable domain, in which reference TRBV11-1 and TRBJ2-4 provide the parts outside the CDR3, is EAEVAQSPRYKITEKSQAVAFWCDPISGHATLYWYRQILGQGPELLVQFQDESVVDDSQLPKDRFSAERLKGVDSTLKIQPAELGDSAMYLCASSLYPLLVILAKNIQYFGAGTRLSVL.

The chain uses TRBV20-1 and TRBJ2-3, with 9 bases fitting TRBD2. The V and J ends lost 4 bases and 4 bases, in that order; junction bases with no gene match: 6. The CDR3 has 14 residues. Germline assignment: CDR1 DFQATT and CDR2 SNEGSKA (reference sequence). In DNA, the CDR3 is TGCAGTGCTATTAGCGGGAGTACCGCAGATACGCAGTATTTT. Its protein is CSAISGSTADTQYF.

As concerns this clonotype: A junction boundary mismatches the germline segment, possibly from a read error. The rearrangement joins TRBV12-3 or TRBV12-4 to TRBJ2-1; no firm D call. The CDR3 runs to 11 residues. The CDR3 region has the DNA TGTGCCAGCAGTTTACGAGAAAGGCGGATCTTC. Translated, it gives CASSLRERRIF.